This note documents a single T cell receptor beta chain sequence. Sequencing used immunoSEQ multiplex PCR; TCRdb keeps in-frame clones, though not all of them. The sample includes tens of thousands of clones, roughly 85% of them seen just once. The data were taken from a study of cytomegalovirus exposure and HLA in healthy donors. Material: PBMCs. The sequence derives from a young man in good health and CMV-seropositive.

DNA for the CDR3: TGTGCCAGCCAGGGGGCTCTAAATGAAAAACTGTTTTTT. Residues: CASQGALNEKLFF. The genes are TRBV27 and TRBJ1-4, with 8 nucleotides matching TRBD1. The CDR3 extends over 13 amino acids. The germline V gene has CDR1 MNHEY and CDR2 SMNVEV (reference sequence). J gave up 5 bases and V 8 bases, and 4 bases lay outside the gene matches. Full variable domain (missing parts from reference TRBV27 and TRBJ1-4): EAQVTQNPRYLITVTGKKLTVTCSQNMNHEYMSWYRQDPGLGLRQIYYSMNVEVTDKGDVPEGYKVSRKEKRNFPLILESPSPNQTSLYFCASQGALNEKLFFGSGTQLSVL.